This TCR beta chain was retrieved from a study of beta chain features in type 1 diabetes (dated by TCRdb to the late 2010s). For the wider study: Mean age, gender distribution, total cell number and subset yield did not differ between patients and healthy donors. Across all samples, around 99 million sorted cells were examined, and cell number per subset correlated strongly with RNA yield. The study compared the TCRB repertoires of sorted circulating CD4+ T cell subsets in recently diagnosed type 1 diabetes patients with those in matched healthy donors. Regulatory and stem cell-like memory subsets were isolated from only 8 patients and about eight healthy donors, whereas naive and central memory subsets came from all 30 or so donors.

Overall study outcomes, separate from this receptor: Shorter templates might be favored by PCR, yet because patient and control samples were amplified and corrected together, any such skew would affect both groups equally. Naive, central memory and regulatory TCRB repertoires appeared to be more alike among patients than among healthy donors. Patients with type 1 diabetes made fewer insertions and deleted more nucleotides at VDJ recombination sites, implying thymic rearrangement abnormalities. Because cDNA was sequenced instead of genomic DNA, activated cells with high expression could be over-represented, although the groups did not differ in activation or CD3 levels. Because the HLA sub-analyses included only small numbers of individuals, any influence of HLA type on TCRB rearrangement was left unresolved. In all four CD4+ subsets, TCRB CDR3 length was moderately but significantly shorter in type 1 diabetes patients.

From the cysteine up to the phenylalanine, the CDR3 has a length of 16 residues. Here the CDR3 DNA is all that survives: 48 bases in frame from base 1. Ends trimmed: V by 2 bases, J by 1 base; bases unmatched to a gene: 7. Via the germline V gene, CDR1 is MDHEN and CDR2 SYDVKM. On this clone itself: Which antigen it targets is not known. Per-nucleotide qualities are absent, and no much larger clonotype sits a single base away.

A single peripheral blood draw of approximately 100 mL on average was collected from each donor into heparinised tubes. A BD FACSAria II and a panel including CD45RO, CCR7, CD25, CD127, CD95 and CD27 were used to sort naive, central memory, regulatory and stem cell-like memory CD4+ T cells. All sorted populations exceeded 98% purity. PBMCs were separated immediately by Lymphoprep density gradient centrifugation and were stained directly, without being cultured. To minimize batch effects, samples were stained and sorted in pairs, one healthy donor with one patient per experiment. The entire isolated RNA was reverse transcribed using the High Capacity cDNA Reverse Transcription Kit, and thus expressed TCRB transcripts were sequenced. Deep immunoSEQ sequencing was applied to naive, central memory and regulatory T cell samples, giving an average of roughly 3.3 million total reads per sample. Sorted cells were lysed in RLT buffer, and RNA was extracted using DNase-treated RNeasy Micro or Mini kits according to cell number. To prevent cross-contamination, each cell subset was processed individually, whereas patient and healthy donor samples were processed jointly. The immunoSEQ multiplex PCR was used to amplify TCRB sequences from cDNA, yielding 87-bp fragments that span the CDR3 region. Sequencing of the amplicons was done on the Illumina HiSeq platform. Under the source paper's analysis protocol: Synthetic template baselines were used to correct PCR bias computationally, reads within Hamming distance 2 were collapsed, and singletons that could not be merged were discarded. Reads were aligned to IMGT to assign V, D and J genes, CDR3 length, and insertions or deletions at six rearrangement sites. Within each subset, clonotype counts were normalized to sorted cell number, after which true diversity and Gini coefficients were computed with the tcR R package. The overlap coefficient, calculated on TCRB nucleotide sequences, was used to quantify repertoire sharing. Out-of-frame TCRB sequences from naive cells were analyzed to stand in for the pre-selection repertoire. Entries here come from immuneACCESS through TCRdb and include only in-frame sequences with V and J called. Some clones fail to appear in such tables; in the studies checked, an unresolved V gene covers under half of the shortfall, and the cause of the remainder is unknown. D and trimming come from the DNA, and the V and J calls and clone size come from that table. Present in this sample are about 620,000 clones, around a sixth of which were seen just once. Jointly, the top ten make up approximately 0.099% of the sample.

In this chain, TRBV28 is recombined with TRBJ2-7, with 8 bases in between that match TRBD1. The TCR was taken from a man aged 18 to 29 in good health. What was sequenced was naive CD4+ T cells from blood. The intended sense of this specimen's cell subset or site label: true naive CD4+ T cells. The CDR3 reads CASSLLGQGPSYEQYF. Read as DNA, the sequence is TGTGCCAGCAGTTTACTAGGACAGGGACCTTCCTACGAGCAGTACTTC.